This passage covers 4 T cell receptor beta chains from one sample sequenced in a study of control samples from healthy donors and cancer patients. Using immunoSEQ multiplex PCR, the repertoire was profiled, and TCRdb retains in-frame clones only, with some absent. The sample holds approximately 170,000 clones, about 92% seen once. Sample: blood. The source of these receptors is a man under 40 in good health.

Written as DNA, the CDR3 is TGTGCCAGCAGCTTAATTGGCACAGATACGCAGTATTTT. This codes for CASSLIGTDTQYF. The V gene is TRBV11-2, the J gene TRBJ2-3, with D hard to call. This CDR3 has 13 residues. The V end lost 2 bases, the J end lost 1 base, and 4 bases lay between the germline ends. Germline assignment: CDR1 SGHAT and CDR2 FQNNGV.

This chain links TRBV4-2 with TRBJ2-7; 7 bases line up with TRBD2. The junction had 10 bases not matched to a gene; V was cut back by 2 bases and J by 0 bases. CDR1 is LGHNA, CDR2 YNFKEQ, per germline. The CDR3 is 17 residues long. DNA for the CDR3: TGTGCCAGCAGCCAATCCTCACTTACGGGGGGCTCCTACGAGCAGTACTTC. It encodes CASSQSSLTGGSYEQYF.

The chain has TRBV28 and TRBJ1-1; D unclear. The CDR3 runs 15 residues. Trimming pared 6 bases from V and 0 bases from J, leaving 14 bases between. Germline V gene lookup returns CDR1 MDHEN and CDR2 SYDVKM. CDR3 DNA: TGTGCCAGCAGCTTCCAAGGAGGGATGAACACTGAAGCTTTCTTT. It is translated as CASSFQGGMNTEAFF.

This CDR3 is CASANRQDYGYTF. CDR3 sequence (DNA): TGTGCTAGTGCTAATCGACAGGACTATGGCTACACCTTC. This chain joins TRBV12-5 and TRBJ1-2; the D gene is possibly TRBD1 (6 bases). CDR1 and CDR2 from the germline V gene are LGHNT and FRNRAP. Trimming removed 7 bases at V and 3 bases at J, with 12 bases between. This CDR3 region has 13 residues.